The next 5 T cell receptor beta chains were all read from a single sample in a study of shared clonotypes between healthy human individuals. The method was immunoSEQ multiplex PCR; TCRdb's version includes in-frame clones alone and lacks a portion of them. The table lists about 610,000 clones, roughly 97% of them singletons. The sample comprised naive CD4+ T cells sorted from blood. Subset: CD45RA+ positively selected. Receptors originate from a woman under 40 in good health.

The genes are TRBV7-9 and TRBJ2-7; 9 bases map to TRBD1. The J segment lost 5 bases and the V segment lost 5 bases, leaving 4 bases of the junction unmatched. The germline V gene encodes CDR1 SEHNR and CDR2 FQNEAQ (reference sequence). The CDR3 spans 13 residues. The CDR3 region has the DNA TGTGCCAGCAGCCACAGGGGGCAAGACGAGCAGTACTTC. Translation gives CASSHRGQDEQYF.

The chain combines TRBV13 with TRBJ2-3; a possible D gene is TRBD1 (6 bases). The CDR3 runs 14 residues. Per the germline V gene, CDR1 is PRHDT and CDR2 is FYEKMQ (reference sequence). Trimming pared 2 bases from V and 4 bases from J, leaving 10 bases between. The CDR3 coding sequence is TGTGCCAGCAGCTTAAAACAGGGCGCAGATACGCAGTATTTT. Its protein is CASSLKQGADTQYF. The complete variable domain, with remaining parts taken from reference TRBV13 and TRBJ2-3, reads AAGVIQSPRHLIKEKRETATLKCYPIPRHDTVYWYQQGPGQDPQFLISFYEKMQSDKGSIPDRFSAQQFSDYHSELNMSSLELGDSALYFCASSLKQGADTQYFGPGTRLTVL.

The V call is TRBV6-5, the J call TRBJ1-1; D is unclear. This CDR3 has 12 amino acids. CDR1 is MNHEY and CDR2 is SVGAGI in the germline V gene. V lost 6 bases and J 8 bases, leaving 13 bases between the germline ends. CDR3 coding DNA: TGTGCCAGCAGCCAACTGGGGTCCGAAGCTTTCTTT. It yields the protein CASSQLGSEAFF.

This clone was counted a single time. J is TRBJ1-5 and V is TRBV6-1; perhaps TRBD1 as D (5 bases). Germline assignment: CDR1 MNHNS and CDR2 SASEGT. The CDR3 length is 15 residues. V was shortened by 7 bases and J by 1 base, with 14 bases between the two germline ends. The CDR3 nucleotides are TGTGCCAGCACCCCAAGGGGCCAGAGCAATCAGCCCCAGCATTTT. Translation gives CASTPRGQSNQPQHF.

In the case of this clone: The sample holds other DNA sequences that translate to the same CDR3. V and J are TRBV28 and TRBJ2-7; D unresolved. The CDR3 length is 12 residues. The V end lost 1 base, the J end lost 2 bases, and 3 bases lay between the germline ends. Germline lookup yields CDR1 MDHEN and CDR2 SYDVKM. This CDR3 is CASSLSPYEQYF. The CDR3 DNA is TGTGCCAGCAGTTTATCCCCCTACGAGCAGTACTTC.